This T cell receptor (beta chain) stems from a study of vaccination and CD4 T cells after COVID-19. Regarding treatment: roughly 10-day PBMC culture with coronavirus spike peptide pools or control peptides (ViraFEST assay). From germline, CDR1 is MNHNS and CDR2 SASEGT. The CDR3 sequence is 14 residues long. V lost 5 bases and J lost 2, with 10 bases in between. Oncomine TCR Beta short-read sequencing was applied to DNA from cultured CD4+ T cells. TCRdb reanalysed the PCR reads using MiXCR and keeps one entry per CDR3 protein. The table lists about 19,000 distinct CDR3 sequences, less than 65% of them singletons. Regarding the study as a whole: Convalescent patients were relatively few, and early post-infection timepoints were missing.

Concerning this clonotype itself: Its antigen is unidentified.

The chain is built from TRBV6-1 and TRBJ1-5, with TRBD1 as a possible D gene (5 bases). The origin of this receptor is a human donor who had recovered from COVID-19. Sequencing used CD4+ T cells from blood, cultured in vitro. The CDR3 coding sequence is TGTGCCAGCAGTCCAGGGCCGCGCAATCAGCCCCAGCATTTT. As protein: CASSPGPRNQPQHF.